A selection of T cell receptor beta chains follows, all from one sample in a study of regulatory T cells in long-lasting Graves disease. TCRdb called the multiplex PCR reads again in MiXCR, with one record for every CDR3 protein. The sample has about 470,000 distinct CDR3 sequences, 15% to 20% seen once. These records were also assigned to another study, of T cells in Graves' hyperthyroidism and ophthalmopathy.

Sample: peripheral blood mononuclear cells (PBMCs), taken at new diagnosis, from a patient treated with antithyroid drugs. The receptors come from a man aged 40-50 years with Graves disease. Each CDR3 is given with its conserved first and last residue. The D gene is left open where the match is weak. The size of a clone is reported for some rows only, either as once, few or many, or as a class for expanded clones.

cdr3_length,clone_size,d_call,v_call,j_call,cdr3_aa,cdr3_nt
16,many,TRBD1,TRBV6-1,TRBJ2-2,CASSAPDRAGGGELFF,TGTGCCAGCAGCGCCCCGGACAGGGCGGGTGGCGGGGAGCTGTTTTTT
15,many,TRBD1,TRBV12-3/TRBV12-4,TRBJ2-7,CASSFGTGGYYEQYF,TGTGCCAGCAGTTTTGGGACAGGGGGCTACTACGAGCAGTACTTC
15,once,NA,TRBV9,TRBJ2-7,CASSFSGGMIYEQYF,TGTGCCAGCAGTTTTTCGGGCGGTATGATTTACGAGCAGTACTTC
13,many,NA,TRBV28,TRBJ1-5,CASRRVSNQPQHF,TGTGCCAGCAGGCGGGTAAGCAATCAGCCCCAGCATTTT
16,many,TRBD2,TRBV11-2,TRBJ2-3,CASSRGLAGGEDTQYF,TGTGCCAGCAGCCGAGGACTAGCGGGAGGTGAAGATACGCAGTATTTT
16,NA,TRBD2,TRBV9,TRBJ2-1,CASSVGGGGSYNEQFF,TGTGCCAGCAGCGTAGGGGGGGGAGGCTCCTACAATGAGCAGTTCTTC
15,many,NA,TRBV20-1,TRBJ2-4,CSARLRERAKNIQYF,TGCAGTGCTCGGTTACGCGAAAGGGCCAAAAACATTCAGTACTTC
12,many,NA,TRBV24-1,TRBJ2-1,CATGGSYNEQFF,TGTGCCACTGGGGGTTCCTACAATGAGCAGTTCTTC
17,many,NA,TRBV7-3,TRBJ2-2,CASSEGGMARNTGELFF,TGTGCCAGCAGCGAAGGGGGTATGGCTAGGAACACCGGGGAGCTGTTTTTT
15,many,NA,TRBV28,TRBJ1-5,CASRLGKGVGQPQHF,TGTGCCAGCAGACTTGGGAAGGGAGTAGGACAGCCCCAGCATTTT
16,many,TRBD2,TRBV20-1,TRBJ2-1,CSARPPGTSLAYEQFF,TGCAGTGCTAGACCTCCCGGGACTAGTTTGGCATATGAGCAGTTCTTC
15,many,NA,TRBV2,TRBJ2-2,CASSERGPYTGELFF,TGTGCCAGCAGTGAAAGAGGACCCTACACCGGGGAGCTGTTTTTT
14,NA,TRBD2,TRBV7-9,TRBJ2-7,CASSLSGRAYGQYF,TGTGCCAGCAGCCTCAGCGGGAGGGCTTACGGGCAGTACTTC
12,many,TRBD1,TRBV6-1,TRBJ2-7,CARGTGGYEQYF,TGTGCCAGGGGGACAGGGGGCTACGAGCAGTACTTC
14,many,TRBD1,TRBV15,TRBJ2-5,CATSRGDSQETQYF,TGTGCCACCAGCAGAGGGGACAGCCAAGAGACCCAGTACTTC
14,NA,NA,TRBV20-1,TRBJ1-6,CSASPFGARSPLHF,TGCAGTGCTAGCCCCTTCGGAGCCAGATCACCCCTCCACTTT
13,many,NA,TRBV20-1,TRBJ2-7,CSATKGQNYEQYF,TGCAGTGCCACCAAGGGACAAAACTACGAGCAGTACTTC
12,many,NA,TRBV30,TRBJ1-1,CAWNRGRAEAFF,TGTGCCTGGAACCGGGGCCGGGCTGAAGCTTTCTTT
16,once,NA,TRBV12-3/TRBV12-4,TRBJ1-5,CASSFPGGASNQPQHF,TGTGCCAGCAGTTTCCCGGGGGGGGCTAGCAATCAGCCCCAGCATTTT
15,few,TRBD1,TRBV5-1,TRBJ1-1,CASSSTRGMNTEAFF,TGCGCCAGCAGCTCAACCAGGGGGATGAACACTGAAGCTTTCTTT
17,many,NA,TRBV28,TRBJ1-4,CASSPSGRGVTNEKLFF,TGTGCCAGCAGTCCCAGTGGCAGGGGTGTAACTAATGAAAAACTGTTTTTT
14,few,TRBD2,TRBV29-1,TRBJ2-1,CSSRPGLVANEQFF,TGCAGCTCTCGACCGGGACTAGTAGCAAATGAGCAGTTCTTC
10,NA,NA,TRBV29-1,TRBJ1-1,CSVGDAEAFF,TGCAGCGTTGGGGATGCTGAAGCTTTCTTT
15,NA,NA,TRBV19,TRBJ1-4,CASSFQTAANEKLFF,TGTGCCAGTAGTTTCCAGACGGCGGCTAATGAAAAACTGTTTTTT
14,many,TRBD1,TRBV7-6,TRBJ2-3,CASSLGTGVDTQYF,TGTGCCAGCAGCTTGGGGACAGGGGTCGATACGCAGTATTTT
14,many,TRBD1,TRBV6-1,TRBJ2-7,CASSLPGQGSQQYF,TGTGCCAGCAGCTTACCGGGACAGGGATCCCAGCAGTACTTC
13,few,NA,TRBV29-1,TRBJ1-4,CSVSIGVNEKLFF,TGCAGCGTTTCGATAGGGGTTAATGAAAAACTGTTTTTT
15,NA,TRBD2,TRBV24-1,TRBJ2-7,CATSDPSSGSKEQYF,TGTGCCACCAGTGACCCATCGAGCGGGAGTAAGGAGCAGTACTTC
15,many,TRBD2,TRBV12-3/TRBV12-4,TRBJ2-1,CASTWGGTSHNEQFF,TGTGCCAGCACCTGGGGCGGGACTAGCCACAATGAGCAGTTCTTC
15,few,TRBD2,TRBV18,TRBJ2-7,CASSPGLAGALKQYF,TGTGCCAGCTCACCAGGACTAGCGGGAGCTCTCAAGCAGTACTTC
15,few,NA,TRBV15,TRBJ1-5,CATSSDSAGNQPQHF,TGTGCCACCAGCAGCGATTCGGCTGGCAATCAGCCCCAGCATTTT
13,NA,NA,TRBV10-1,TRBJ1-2,CASSKDRNYGYTF,TGCGCCAGCAGTAAGGACAGAAACTATGGCTACACCTTC
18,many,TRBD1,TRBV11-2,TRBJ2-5,CASSLVGIMTGGTETQYF,TGTGCCAGCAGCTTAGTTGGTATTATGACAGGGGGCACAGAGACCCAGTACTTC
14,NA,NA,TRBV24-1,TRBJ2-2,CATSDLFPPRELFF,TGTGCCACCAGTGATTTATTTCCTCCGCGGGAGCTGTTTTTT
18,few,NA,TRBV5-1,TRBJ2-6,CASSSEGTSGSGANVLTF,TGCGCCAGCAGCTCAGAGGGGACCAGCGGGTCTGGGGCCAACGTCCTGACTTTC
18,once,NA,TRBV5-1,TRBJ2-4,CASSLGSQGFVAKNIQYF,TGCGCCAGCAGCTTAGGTTCGCAGGGGTTTGTGGCCAAAAACATTCAGTACTTC
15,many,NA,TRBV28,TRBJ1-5,CASRSPHRSNQPQHF,TGTGCCAGCAGGTCCCCCCACAGGAGCAATCAGCCCCAGCATTTT